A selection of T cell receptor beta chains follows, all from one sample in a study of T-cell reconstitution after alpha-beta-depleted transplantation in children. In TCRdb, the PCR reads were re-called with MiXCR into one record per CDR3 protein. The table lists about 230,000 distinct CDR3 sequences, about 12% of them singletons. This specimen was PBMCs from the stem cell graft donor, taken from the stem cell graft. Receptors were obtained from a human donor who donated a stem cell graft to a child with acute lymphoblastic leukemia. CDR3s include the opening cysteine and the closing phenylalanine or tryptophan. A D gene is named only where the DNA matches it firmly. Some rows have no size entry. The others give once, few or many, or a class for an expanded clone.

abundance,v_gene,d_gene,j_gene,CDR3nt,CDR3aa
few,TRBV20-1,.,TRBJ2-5,TGCAGCGCCCTCCCCCGTAGCCGAGAGACCCAGTACTTC,CSALPRSRETQYF
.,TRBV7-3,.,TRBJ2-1,TGTGCCAGCAGCCGCCGACCCAGGGCCTACAATGAGCAGTTCTTC,CASSRRPRAYNEQFF
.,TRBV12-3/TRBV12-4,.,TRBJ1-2,TGTGCCAGCAGTCCACCTCGAGCGCTAGCTAACTATGGCTACACCTTC,CASSPPRALANYGYTF
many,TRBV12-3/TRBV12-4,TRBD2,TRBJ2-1,TGTGCCAGCAGGATGGGAGGGCCTGTCAATGAGCAGTTCTTC,CASRMGGPVNEQFF
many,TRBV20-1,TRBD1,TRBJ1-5,TGCAGTGCTATATGGACAGGGGTTAGCAATCAGCCCCAGCATTTT,CSAIWTGVSNQPQHF
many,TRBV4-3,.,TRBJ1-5,TGCGCCAGCAGCCAAATCTGGACGGATAGCAATCAGCCCCAGCATTTT,CASSQIWTDSNQPQHF
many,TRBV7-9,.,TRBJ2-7,TGTGCCAGCAGCTTAGAAACAGGTTCGAACGAGCAGTACTTC,CASSLETGSNEQYF
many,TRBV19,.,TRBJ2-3,TGTGCCAGTACCACGGGGCAGGGCACAGATACGCAGTATTTT,CASTTGQGTDTQYF
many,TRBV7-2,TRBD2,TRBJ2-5,TGTGCCAGCAGCTCTAGCGGAGTGACCCAGTACTTC,CASSSSGVTQYF
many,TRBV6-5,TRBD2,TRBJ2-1,TGTGCCAGCAGTTACTCGTTCGGTGCGGGAGGGGGATATGAGCAGTTCTTC,CASSYSFGAGGGYEQFF
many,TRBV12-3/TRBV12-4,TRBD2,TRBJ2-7,TGTGCCAGCAGTCTCTCCGGGACTAACTCCTACGAGCAGTACTTC,CASSLSGTNSYEQYF
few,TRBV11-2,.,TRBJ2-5,TGTGCCAGCACGCGCGACAGCTCCAAGGGAGAGACCCAGTACTTC,CASTRDSSKGETQYF
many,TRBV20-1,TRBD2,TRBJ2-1,TGCAGTGCTAGCAATTTTATAGCGGGACCGGTCACGGATGAGCAGTTCTTC,CSASNFIAGPVTDEQFF
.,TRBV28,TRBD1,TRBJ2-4,TGTGCCAGCAGTGTTGATCCCACAGGGGTAGCCAAAAACATTCAGTACTTC,CASSVDPTGVAKNIQYF
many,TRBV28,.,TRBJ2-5,TGTGCCAGCAGCCCCCCCGAGGGGCGGGAGACCCAGTACTTC,CASSPPEGRETQYF